The clone carrying this T cell receptor beta chain was seen a few times. The target antigen is unknown. This entry is derived from a study of type 1 regulatory T cells. Study conclusions and caveats: Compared with non-type 1 regulatory T cells, type 1 regulatory T cells showed a more restricted TCR repertoire.

TCRdb re-called the reads through MiXCR, storing one row per CDR3 protein. The sample includes around 65,000 distinct CDR3 sequences, more than 45% of them seen just once. The J segment lost 7 bases and the V segment lost 4 bases, leaving 9 bases of the junction unmatched. Germline lookup yields CDR1 SGHRS and CDR2 YFSETQ. The CDR3 length is 16 residues. The sample comprised cultured non-Tr1 T cells, either the whole culture or a sorted T cell fraction (not recorded which). The sequence was obtained from a human donor in good health. The V call is TRBV5-1, the J call TRBJ2-2, with 11 nucleotides matching TRBD1. This CDR3 reads CASSPDRGPRGGELFF. The DNA of the CDR3 is TGCGCCAGCAGCCCGGACAGGGGGCCTAGAGGCGGGGAGCTGTTTTTT. The full variable domain, completed using reference TRBV5-1 and TRBJ2-2, is KAGVTQTPRYLIKTRGQQVTLSCSPISGHRSVSWYQQTPGQGLQFLFEYFSETQRNKGNFPGRFSGRQFSNSRSEMNVSTLELGDSALYLCASSPDRGPRGGELFFGEGSRLTVL.